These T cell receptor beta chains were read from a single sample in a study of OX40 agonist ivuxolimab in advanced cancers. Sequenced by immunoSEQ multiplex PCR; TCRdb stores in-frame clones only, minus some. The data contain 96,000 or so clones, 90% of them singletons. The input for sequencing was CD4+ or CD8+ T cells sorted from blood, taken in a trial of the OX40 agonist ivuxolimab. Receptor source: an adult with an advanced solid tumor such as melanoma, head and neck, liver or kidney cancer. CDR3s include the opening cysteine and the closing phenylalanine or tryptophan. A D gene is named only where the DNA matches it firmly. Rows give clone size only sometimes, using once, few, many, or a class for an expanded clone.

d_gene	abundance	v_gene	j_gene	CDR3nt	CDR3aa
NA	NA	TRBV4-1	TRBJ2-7	TGCGCCAGCAGCCAATTAATGGGGGCGGGAGTTTCCCACGAGCAGTACTTC	CASSQLMGAGVSHEQYF
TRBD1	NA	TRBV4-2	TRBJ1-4	TGTGCCAGCAGCCAGTATGGGACAGCGAATGAAAAACTGTTTTTT	CASSQYGTANEKLFF
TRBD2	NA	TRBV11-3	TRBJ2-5	TGTGCCAGCAGCTTAAGGTCGGGGGGTGGGGAGACCCAGTACTTC	CASSLRSGGGETQYF
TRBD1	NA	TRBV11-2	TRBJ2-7	TGTGCCAGCAGCTCTCATACAACAGGGGGCGAGCAGTACTTC	CASSSHTTGGEQYF
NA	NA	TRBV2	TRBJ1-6	TGTGCCAGCACCATCCGAACGAATTCACCCCTCCACTTT	CASTIRTNSPLHF
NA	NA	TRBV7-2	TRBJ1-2	TGTGCCAGCAGCCCACGTTCAGGCAGTCTAAGGAACTATGGCTACACCTTC	CASSPRSGSLRNYGYTF
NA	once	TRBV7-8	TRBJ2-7	TGTGCCAGCAGCTCCTTTCACGTGCAGTACTTC	CASSSFHVQYF
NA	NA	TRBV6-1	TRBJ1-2	TGTGCCAGCAGTGAAGGGGAGGCCTATGGCTACACCTTC	CASSEGEAYGYTF
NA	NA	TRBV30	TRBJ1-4	TGTGCCTGGGGGTTGGGCCGTTCGCAGAAACTGTTTTTT	CAWGLGRSQKLFF
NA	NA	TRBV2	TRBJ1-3	TGTGCCAGCAGTGAGACAGGAAACACCATATATTTT	CASSETGNTIYF
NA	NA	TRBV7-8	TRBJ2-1	TGTGCCAGCAGCCCAGCGGGCCCCACGCCCAATGAGCAGTTCTTC	CASSPAGPTPNEQFF
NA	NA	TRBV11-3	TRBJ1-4	TGTGCCAGCAGCGCCCGACGGATTACAACTAATGAAAAACTGTTTTTT	CASSARRITTNEKLFF
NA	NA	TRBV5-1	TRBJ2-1	TGCGCCAGCAGCTTGGGACTTGGGTGGGGCAATGAGCAGTTCTTC	CASSLGLGWGNEQFF
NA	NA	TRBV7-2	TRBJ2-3	TGTGCCAGCAGCTTAGTTGGGGGCTGGACAGATACGCAGTATTTT	CASSLVGGWTDTQYF
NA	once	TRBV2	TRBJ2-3	TGTGCCAGCACTCCACGGGGGCGGGGTCCCACAGATACGCAGTATTTT	CASTPRGRGPTDTQYF
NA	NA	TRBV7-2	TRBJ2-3	TGTGCCAGCAGCTTGAGGCTAGCCGTATATCCTAGCACAGATACGCAGTATTTT	CASSLRLAVYPSTDTQYF
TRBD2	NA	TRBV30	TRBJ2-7	TGTGCCTCCCCGGGACTAGCAGGCTCCTACGAGCAGTACTTC	CASPGLAGSYEQYF